This TCR beta chain is drawn from a study of regulatory T cells in long-lasting Graves disease. Documented time point: newly diagnosed GD, antithyroid drugs for less than 3 months. PBMC RNA served as the TCR library source. The patients were enrolled through endocrinology in Xi'an, China. This clonotype was seen repeatedly, ten times or more. The CDR3 contains 12 residues. Germline V CDR1 and CDR2: SQVTM, ANQGSEA. V lost 5 bases to trimming and J lost 2 bases, with 10 bases between them. Arm-PCR with iRepertoire HTBI primers amplified the CDR3 regions for these TCR beta libraries. TCRdb re-called the multiplex PCR reads with MiXCR, one entry per CDR3 protein. The table has approximately 470,000 distinct CDR3 sequences, roughly 17% seen once. The data also belong to a second study, concerning T cells in Graves' hyperthyroidism and ophthalmopathy.

The starting material was peripheral blood mononuclear cells (PBMCs), obtained at new diagnosis, from a patient treated with antithyroid drugs. This TCR was recovered from a man between 40 and 49 years old with Graves disease. The genes are TRBV29-1 and TRBJ2-7; D not certain. As DNA, the CDR3 is TGCAGCGTTCGGGTCGGGCCCTACGAGCAGTACTTC. Its protein product is CSVRVGPYEQYF.